The 8 T cell receptor beta chains below were found in one sample sequenced in a study of shared clonotypes between healthy human individuals. Assay used: immunoSEQ multiplex PCR; TCRdb lists only in-frame clones, some missing. This table holds roughly 2.2 million clones, just over 90% found once. Sequencing was performed on naive CD4+ T cells from PBMCs. Indicated subset: CD45RA+ positively selected. The source is a man between 18 and 35 years old in good health. Some clones in this sample may be carry-over from other donors' samples.

The chain links TRBV6-5 to TRBJ2-7; no firm D call. The ends were cut back, 2 bases at V and 6 bases at J, with 14 bases in the middle. The CDR3 totals 14 residues. Germline loops: CDR1 MNHEY, CDR2 SVGAGI. The CDR3 protein is CASSYDSAAGEQYF. The CDR3 nucleotides are TGTGCCAGCAGTTACGACTCAGCCGCCGGCGAGCAGTACTTC.

The chain is built from TRBV5-1 and TRBJ1-5; 7 nucleotides agree with TRBD1. CDR1 SGHRS and CDR2 YFSETQ come from the germline V gene. Trimming at V came to 0 bases and at J to 6 bases, leaving 3 bases not matched to a gene. The length of the CDR3 is 14 residues. The CDR3 nucleotides read TGCGCCAGCAGCTTGGACAGGGGCGTTCAGCCCCAGCATTTT. It is translated as CASSLDRGVQPQHF.

In its sample, this clone was seen a few times. The CDR3 nucleotides are TGTGCCAGCAGCTTAGAACCGGGGAACTATGGCTACACCTTC. Its protein product is CASSLEPGNYGYTF. This chain links TRBV7-9 with TRBJ1-2; D ambiguous. V was cut by 1 base and J by 2 bases, with 8 bases left in between. Per germline, CDR1 SEHNR and CDR2 FQNEAQ (reference sequence). This CDR3 is 14 amino acids long.

The chain employs TRBV6-5 and TRBJ1-2, with TRBD1 matching 7 bases. CDR3 length: 16 amino acids. The germline V gene has CDR1 MNHEY and CDR2 SVGAGI. V gave up 4 bases and J gave up 8 bases; unmatched junction bases: 16. CDR3 residues: CASSSRGLDRVGGYTF. The CDR3 region has the DNA TGTGCCAGCAGTTCCAGGGGCCTCGACAGGGTAGGCGGCTACACCTTC.

The rearrangement joins TRBV20-1 to TRBJ2-7; no reliable D call. The germline CDR1 and CDR2 sequences are DFQATT and SNEGSKA (reference sequence). CDR3 length: 11 residues. Trimming removed 6 bases at V and 3 bases at J, with 9 bases between. The CDR3 is CSADEDYEQYF. DNA of the CDR3: TGCAGTGCCGACGAGGACTACGAGCAGTACTTC.

DNA of the CDR3: TGTGCCAGCAGCTTAGGCGGCTCAGGGGCTTTGAGCTATGGCTACACCTTC. Amino acids: CASSLGGSGALSYGYTF. This sequence joins TRBV7-2 and TRBJ1-2; a weak D match, TRBD1 (6 bases). The CDR3 has 17 amino acids. Germline CDR1 reads SGHTA; CDR2 reads FQGNSA. V dropped 1 base and J dropped 4 bases, with 19 bases sitting between them.

V and J are TRBV7-6 and TRBJ1-2, with a possible D match to TRBD1 (5 bases). Trimming removed 2 bases from V and 0 bases from J, with 13 bases in between. Germline V lookup: CDR1 SGHVS, CDR2 FNYEAQ. The CDR3 is made up of 16 amino acids. The CDR3 nucleotides read TGTGCCAGCAGCTTATCGGGCAGGGATGCTAACTATGGCTACACCTTC. This translates into CASSLSGRDANYGYTF.

A remark on this clone: Other nucleotide sequences in the sample specify the same CDR3. The CDR3 here is CASSGASQETQYF. In DNA form, the CDR3 reads TGCGCCAGCAGCGGGGCGTCTCAAGAGACCCAGTACTTC. The rearrangement links TRBV5-1 to TRBJ2-5, with D possibly matching TRBD1 (5 bases). CDR1 and CDR2 from the germline V gene are SGHRS and YFSETQ. Between the trimmed V and J ends, which lost 4 bases and 2 bases, there was a span of 9 bases. CDR3 length: 13 residues.